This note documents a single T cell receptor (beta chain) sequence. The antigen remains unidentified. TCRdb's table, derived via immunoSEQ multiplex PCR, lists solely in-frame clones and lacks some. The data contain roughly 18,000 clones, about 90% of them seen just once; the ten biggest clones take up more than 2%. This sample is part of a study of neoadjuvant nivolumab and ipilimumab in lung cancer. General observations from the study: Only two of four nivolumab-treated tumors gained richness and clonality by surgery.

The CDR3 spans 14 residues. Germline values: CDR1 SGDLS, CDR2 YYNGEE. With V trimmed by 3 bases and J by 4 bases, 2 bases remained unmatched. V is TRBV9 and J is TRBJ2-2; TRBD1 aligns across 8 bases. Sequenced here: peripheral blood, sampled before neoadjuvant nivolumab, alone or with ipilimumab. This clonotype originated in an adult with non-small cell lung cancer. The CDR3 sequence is CASSDRGTTGELFF. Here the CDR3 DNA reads TGTGCCAGCAGCGACAGGGGGACCACCGGGGAGCTGTTTTTT.